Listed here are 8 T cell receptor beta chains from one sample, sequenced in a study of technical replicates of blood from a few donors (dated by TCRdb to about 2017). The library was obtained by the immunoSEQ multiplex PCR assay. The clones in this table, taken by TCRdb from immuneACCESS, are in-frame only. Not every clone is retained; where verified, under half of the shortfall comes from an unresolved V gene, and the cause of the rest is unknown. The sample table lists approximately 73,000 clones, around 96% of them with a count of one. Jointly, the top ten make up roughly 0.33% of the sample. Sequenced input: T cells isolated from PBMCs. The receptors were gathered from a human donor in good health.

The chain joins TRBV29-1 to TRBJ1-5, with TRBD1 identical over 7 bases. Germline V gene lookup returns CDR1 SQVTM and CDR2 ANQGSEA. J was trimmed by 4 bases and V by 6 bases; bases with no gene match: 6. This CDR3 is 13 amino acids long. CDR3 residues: CSVRQGGNQPQHF. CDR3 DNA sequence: TGCAGCGTCCGACAGGGTGGTAATCAGCCCCAGCATTTT.

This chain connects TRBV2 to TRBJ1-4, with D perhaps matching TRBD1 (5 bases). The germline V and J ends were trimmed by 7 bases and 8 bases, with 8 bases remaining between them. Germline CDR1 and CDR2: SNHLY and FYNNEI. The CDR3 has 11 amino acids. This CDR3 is CASTGQEKLFF. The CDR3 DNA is TGTGCCAGCACAGGGCAAGAAAAACTGTTTTTT.

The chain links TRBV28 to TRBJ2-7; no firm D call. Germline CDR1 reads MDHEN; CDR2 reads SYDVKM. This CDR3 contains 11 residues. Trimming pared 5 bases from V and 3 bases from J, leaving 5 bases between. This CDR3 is CASSLNYEQYF. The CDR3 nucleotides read TGTGCCAGCAGTCTAAACTACGAGCAGTACTTC.

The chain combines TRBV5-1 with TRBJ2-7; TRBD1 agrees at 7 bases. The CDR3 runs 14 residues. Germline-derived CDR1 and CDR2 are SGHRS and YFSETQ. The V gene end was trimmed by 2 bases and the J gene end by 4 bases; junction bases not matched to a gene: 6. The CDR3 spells CASSLTGVAYEQYF. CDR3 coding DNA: TGCGCCAGCAGCTTAACAGGGGTCGCGTACGAGCAGTACTTC.

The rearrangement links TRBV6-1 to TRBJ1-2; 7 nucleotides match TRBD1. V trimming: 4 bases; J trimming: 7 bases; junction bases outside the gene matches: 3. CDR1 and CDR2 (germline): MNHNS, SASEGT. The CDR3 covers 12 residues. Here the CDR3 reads CASSATGSGYTF. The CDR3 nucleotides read TGTGCCAGCAGTGCGACAGGGAGTGGCTACACCTTC.

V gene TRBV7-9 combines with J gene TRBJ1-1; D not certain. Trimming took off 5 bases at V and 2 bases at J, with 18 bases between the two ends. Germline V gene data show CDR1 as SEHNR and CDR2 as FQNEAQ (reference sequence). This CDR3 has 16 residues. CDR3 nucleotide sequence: TGTGCCAGCAGCCCGAACACTAGGTCCTCCAACACTGAAGCTTTCTTT. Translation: CASSPNTRSSNTEAFF.

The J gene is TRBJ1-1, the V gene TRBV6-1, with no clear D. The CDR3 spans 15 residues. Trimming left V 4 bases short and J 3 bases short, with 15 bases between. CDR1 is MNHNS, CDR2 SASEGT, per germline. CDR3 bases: TGTGCCAGCAGTGGTACCAACGGGGAGCACACTGAAGCTTTCTTT. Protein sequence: CASSGTNGEHTEAFF.

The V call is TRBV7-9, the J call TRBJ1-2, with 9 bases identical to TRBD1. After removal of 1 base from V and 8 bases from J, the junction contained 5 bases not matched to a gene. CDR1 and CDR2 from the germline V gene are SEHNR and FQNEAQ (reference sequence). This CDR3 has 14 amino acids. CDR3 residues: CASSLGDRVGGYTF. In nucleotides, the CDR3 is TGTGCCAGCAGCTTAGGGGACAGGGTTGGAGGCTACACCTTC.